Presented here are 25 T cell receptor beta chains from one specimen sequenced in a study of OX40 agonist ivuxolimab in advanced cancers. TCRdb's table, derived via immunoSEQ multiplex PCR, lists solely in-frame clones and lacks some. The data contain roughly 60,000 clones, 86% of them singletons. The sample here was CD4+ or CD8+ T cells sorted from blood, taken in a trial of the OX40 agonist ivuxolimab. The origin of the receptors is an adult with an advanced solid tumor such as melanoma, head and neck, liver or kidney cancer.

This clone was recorded a few times. The rearrangement uses TRBV7-9 and TRBJ1-1; D gene ambiguous. The V gene's germline CDR1 is SEHNR and CDR2 FQNEAQ (reference sequence). This CDR3 has 12 amino acids. The V and J ends lost 2 bases and 7 bases respectively, with 8 bases between them. The CDR3 here is CASSLSAGEAFF. The CDR3 coding sequence is TGTGCCAGCAGCTTATCGGCCGGTGAAGCTTTCTTT.

This rearrangement joins TRBV5-1 to TRBJ2-6, with D uncertain. Germline CDR1 is SGHRS and CDR2 is YFSETQ. The CDR3 consists of 14 residues. Trimming took off 3 bases at V and 2 bases at J, with 6 bases between the two ends. In DNA form, the CDR3 reads TGCGCCAGCAGCTCCTCGACTGGGGCCAACGTCCTGACTTTC. Its translation: CASSSSTGANVLTF. Combining the CDR3 with reference TRBV5-1 and TRBJ2-6 gives the whole variable domain KAGVTQTPRYLIKTRGQQVTLSCSPISGHRSVSWYQQTPGQGLQFLFEYFSETQRNKGNFPGRFSGRQFSNSRSEMNVSTLELGDSALYLCASSSSTGANVLTFGAGSRLTVL.

The rearrangement uses TRBV11-3 and TRBJ2-2, with 8 nucleotides matching TRBD1. Germline lookup yields CDR1 SGHNT and CDR2 YENEEA. V lost 4 bases and J lost 5; bases outside the gene matches: 6. CDR3 length: 15 residues. The CDR3 here is CASSSTGDGTGELFF. The CDR3 DNA follows: TGTGCCAGCAGCTCGACAGGGGATGGAACCGGGGAGCTGTTTTTT.

The rearrangement links TRBV7-2 to TRBJ2-2; D unclear. In germline, CDR1 is SGHTA, CDR2 FQGNSA. The CDR3 has 14 amino acids. Trimming took 2 bases from V and 1 from J, leaving 5 bases between them. The CDR3 coding sequence is TGTGCCAGCAGCTTAACCCAGAACACCGGGGAGCTGTTTTTT. Its protein is CASSLTQNTGELFF.

V usage is TRBV11-1 and J usage is TRBJ2-7; D may be TRBD1 or TRBD2 (5 bases each). The CDR3 extends over 17 amino acids. Germline assignment: CDR1 SGHAT and CDR2 FQDESV (reference sequence). Trimming took off 5 bases at V and 5 bases at J, with 25 bases between the two ends. The CDR3 sequence is CASSKFSGGVYPDEQYF. The CDR3 nucleotides read TGTGCCAGCAGCAAATTCTCTGGGGGAGTCTACCCCGACGAGCAGTACTTC.

V and J are TRBV5-1 and TRBJ1-5; D may be TRBD1 (5 bases). Between the trimmed V and J ends, which lost 0 bases and 1 base, there was a span of 5 bases. The CDR3 loop spans 14 amino acids. Germline V gene lookup returns CDR1 SGHRS and CDR2 YFSETQ. Written as DNA, the CDR3 is TGCGCCAGCAGCTTGGACAGGAGCAATCAGCCCCAGCATTTT. It translates to CASSLDRSNQPQHF.

The chain uses TRBV6-5 and TRBJ2-5, with D perhaps matching TRBD1 or TRBD2 (7 bases each). The closer fit of TRBJ2-7 to the DNA end suggests the J call may be wrong. Germline CDR1 is MNHEY and CDR2 is SVGAGI. The CDR3 totals 14 residues. The CDR3 sequence is CASSYGEGASEQYF. CDR3 bases: TGTGCCAGCAGTTACGGGGAGGGGGCGAGCGAGCAGTACTTC.

The chain combines TRBV28 with TRBJ2-3; no clear D. V lost 7 bases to trimming and J lost 6 bases, with 8 bases between them. CDR3 length equals 11 residues. Germline CDR1 MDHEN, CDR2 SYDVKM. CDR3 nucleotides: TGTGCCAGCAAGACCCCGGATACGCAGTATTTT. It is translated as CASKTPDTQYF.

In this sample, this clone turned up a few times. The chain is built from TRBV27 and TRBJ1-6; D not certain. The germline V gene encodes CDR1 MNHEY and CDR2 SMNVEV (reference sequence). This CDR3 comprises 14 residues. V was cut by 2 bases and J by 11 bases, with 13 bases left in between. The CDR3 region is CASSLGRGTTPLHF. The DNA of the CDR3 is TGTGCCAGCAGTTTAGGACGGGGAACTACACCCCTCCACTTT.

CDR3 sequence: CASSPWADTQYF. Written as DNA, the CDR3 is TGTGCCAGCAGCCCCTGGGCAGATACGCAGTATTTT. The chain joins TRBV5-4 to TRBJ2-3, with D uncertain. Germline V CDR1 and CDR2: SGHNT, YYREEE (reference sequence). V shed 4 bases and J shed 4 bases, with 7 bases lying between them. The length of the CDR3 is 12 residues.

The chain joins TRBV7-2 to TRBJ2-7; TRBD2 is a possible D gene (5 bases). The CDR3 has 15 residues. Germline V gene lookup returns CDR1 SGHTA and CDR2 FQGNSA. The V end lost 0 bases, the J end lost 5 bases, and 14 bases lay between the germline ends. CDR3 DNA sequence: TGTGCCAGCAGCTTAGCCCCGGGGAGTTCCGACGAGCAGTACTTC. It specifies CASSLAPGSSDEQYF.

The chain combines TRBV7-2 with TRBJ2-7; 11 nucleotides line up with TRBD2. CDR1 and CDR2 from the germline V gene are SGHTA and FQGNSA. The trim removed 3 bases at V and 2 bases at J, leaving 3 bases unmatched. The CDR3 is made up of 15 amino acids. The CDR3 loop is CASSFSGRGPYEQYF. The CDR3 region has the DNA TGTGCCAGCAGCTTTAGCGGGAGGGGCCCCTACGAGCAGTACTTC.

The rearrangement links TRBV5-4 to TRBJ2-4; D might be TRBD1 or TRBD2, each matching 5 bases. CDR1 SGHNT and CDR2 YYREEE come from the germline V gene (reference sequence). This CDR3 contains 17 residues. The ends were cut back, 0 bases at V and 0 bases at J, with 13 bases in the middle. The CDR3 loop reads CASSLEAGSVAKNIQYF. CDR3 coding DNA: TGTGCCAGCAGCTTGGAGGCAGGGAGCGTAGCCAAAAACATTCAGTACTTC.

This chain connects TRBV30 to TRBJ2-7; D is perhaps TRBD1 or TRBD2 (5 bases each). The CDR3 consists of 11 residues. Deletions cut 4 bases from V and 2 bases from J, with 6 bases between. CDR1 is GTSNPN, CDR2 SVGIG, per germline (reference sequence). The CDR3 loop is CAWKGPYEQYF. The CDR3 DNA reads as TGTGCCTGGAAGGGACCCTACGAGCAGTACTTC.

Notes on this clone: This may stem from a read error, because a much larger clone lies one nucleotide away. Other DNA variants within this sample encode the same CDR3. V usage is TRBV7-9 and J usage is TRBJ2-7; TRBD2 is a possible D gene (6 bases). CDR1 SEHNR and CDR2 FQNEAQ come from the germline V gene (reference sequence). V was clipped by 1 base and J by 1 base, with 8 bases between them. This CDR3 contains 14 residues. CDR3 residues: CASSLVGGSYEQYF. The CDR3, as DNA: TGTGCCAGCAGCTTAGTCGGGGGATCCTACGAGCAGTACTTC.

The chain links TRBV27 to TRBJ2-6; TRBD2 might be the D (6 bases). Trimming removed 5 bases at V and 0 bases at J, with 14 bases between. CDR1 MNHEY and CDR2 SMNVEV come from the germline V gene (reference sequence). The CDR3 runs 17 residues. The CDR3: CASSPAGRDSGANVLTF. CDR3 in DNA: TGTGCCAGCAGTCCCGCAGGGCGGGACTCTGGGGCCAACGTCCTGACTTTC.

This chain uses TRBV19 with TRBJ2-7, with TRBD2 matching 9 bases. The germline gives CDR1 LNHDA, CDR2 SQIVND (reference sequence). The V segment lost 7 bases and the J segment 1 base; nucleotides outside the gene matches: 8. The CDR3 loop spans 15 amino acids. CDR3 DNA: TGTGCCAGTACCCCCGTAGCGGGGGATTCCTACGAGCAGTACTTC. Its translation is CASTPVAGDSYEQYF.

The chain joins TRBV27 to TRBJ2-7; 10 bases agree with TRBD1. V trimming: 5 bases; J trimming: 7 bases; junction bases outside the gene matches: 2. The CDR3 extends over 12 amino acids. From germline, CDR1 is MNHEY and CDR2 SMNVEV (reference sequence). The CDR3 loop is CASSPDRGEQYF. CDR3 DNA sequence: TGTGCCAGCAGTCCGGACAGGGGGGAGCAGTACTTC.

The V call is TRBV4-3, the J call TRBJ2-7; tentative D call: TRBD1 (6 bases). V was pared by 1 base and J by 6 bases, with 16 bases between. The V gene's germline CDR1 is LGHNA and CDR2 YSLEER. The CDR3 has 15 amino acids. The CDR3 loop reads CASSQAVSRGSEQYF. CDR3 sequence (DNA): TGCGCCAGCAGCCAAGCCGTCTCCAGGGGAAGCGAGCAGTACTTC.

This clone was counted a few times. The chain couples TRBV18 to TRBJ2-7; D uncertain. CDR1 is KGHSH and CDR2 is LQKENI in the germline V gene. Deletions cut 4 bases from V and 1 base from J, with 14 bases between. This CDR3 contains 15 residues. The CDR3 coding sequence is TGTGCCAGCTCACTTTACAGCAAGAATTCCTACGAGCAGTACTTC. Translation: CASSLYSKNSYEQYF.

The gene calls are TRBV7-9 and TRBJ1-2; no clear D. The ends were cut back, 6 bases at V and 8 bases at J, with 13 bases in the middle. This CDR3 contains 12 residues. CDR1 is SEHNR, CDR2 FQNEAQ, per germline (reference sequence). DNA of the CDR3: TGTGCCAGCAGTTCCGTGAGCTTGGGCTACACCTTC. It is translated as CASSSVSLGYTF.

This clone was observed once. The chain joins TRBV5-4 to TRBJ2-1; D ambiguous. Trimming shortened V by 4 bases and J by 0 bases, and 11 bases separated the two germline ends. This CDR3 has 15 residues. CDR1 SGHNT and CDR2 YYREEE come from the germline V gene (reference sequence). The CDR3 is CASSPSVSSYNEQFF. The CDR3 DNA reads as TGTGCCAGCAGCCCATCCGTGAGCTCCTACAATGAGCAGTTCTTC.

This clone appeared a few times. The V call is TRBV4-1, the J call TRBJ2-7; TRBD1 aligns across 7 bases. Trimming at V came to 4 bases and at J to 6 bases, leaving 15 bases not matched to a gene. Germline assignment: CDR1 MGHRA and CDR2 YSYEKL. The CDR3 sequence is 16 residues long. This chain's CDR3 is CASSLTKARQGAEQYF. CDR3 in DNA: TGCGCCAGCAGCCTCACGAAGGCGAGACAGGGCGCCGAGCAGTACTTC.

Here the CDR3 reads CASSQVERSNQPQHF. CDR3 bases: TGTGCCAGCAGCCAAGTGGAAAGGAGCAATCAGCCCCAGCATTTT. The chain uses TRBV4-2 and TRBJ1-5; unclear D gene. Germline CDR1 is LGHNA and CDR2 is YNFKEQ. This CDR3 is 15 amino acids long. Trimming removed 1 base at V and 1 base at J, with 8 bases between.

The rearrangement joins TRBV6-6 to TRBJ1-1, with 9 bases lining up with TRBD1. J gave up 5 bases and V 6 bases, and 10 bases lay outside the gene matches. CDR3 length: 15 residues. Germline loops: CDR1 MNHNY, CDR2 SVGAGI (reference sequence). The CDR3 nucleotides read TGTGCCAGCAGGAAGGACAGGGGATGGGAAACTGAAGCTTTCTTT. It yields the protein CASRKDRGWETEAFF.